Listed here are 30 T cell receptor beta chains from one sample, sequenced in a study of blood T cell repertoires in COVID-19. The assay was immunoSEQ multiplex PCR, and TCRdb's table has in-frame clones only and misses some. Of roughly 150,000 clones detected, about 86% appear once; the ten largest clones hold roughly 19%. Sequencing was done on a sample of peripheral blood. The source of these receptors is a woman aged 70-85 years who had recovered from COVID-19.

The CDR3 DNA sequence: TGTGCCAGCAGCGTACAGGGTTACACTGAAGCTTTCTTT. It encodes CASSVQGYTEAFF. This rearrangement joins TRBV9 to TRBJ1-1, with a tentative D call TRBD1 (5 bases). CDR3 length: 13 amino acids. V was clipped by 1 base and J by 3 bases, with 7 bases between them. The V gene's germline CDR1 is SGDLS and CDR2 YYNGEE.

The CDR3, as DNA: TGTGCCAGCTCAAAAGACAGGGGTACTGGAAACACCATATATTTT. As protein: CASSKDRGTGNTIYF. The genes are TRBV18 and TRBJ1-3; 8 bases line up with TRBD1. V shed 5 bases and J 2 bases; nucleotides not matched to a gene: 5. Germline V CDR1 and CDR2: KGHSH, LQKENI. There are 15 residues in the CDR3.

The chain is built from TRBV6-6 and TRBJ2-7, with 10 bases identical to TRBD1. Germline V CDR1 and CDR2: MNHNY, SVGAGI (reference sequence). There are 14 residues in the CDR3. J was trimmed by 2 bases and V by 6 bases; bases with no gene match: 4. The DNA of the CDR3 is TGTGCCAGCAGACCGGGACAGGGGACCTACGAGCAGTACTTC. It translates to CASRPGQGTYEQYF.

The CDR3 here is CASSPGGKDTEAFF. CDR3 nucleotides: TGTGCCAGCAGCCCCGGGGGGAAGGACACTGAAGCTTTCTTT. The V and J genes are TRBV7-9 and TRBJ1-1, with D maybe TRBD1 (5 bases). CDR3 length: 14 amino acids. Trimming removed 5 bases at V and 3 bases at J, with 13 bases between. CDR1 and CDR2 from the germline V gene are SEHNR and FQNEAQ (reference sequence).

This rearrangement joins TRBV10-3 to TRBJ1-2, with a possible D match to TRBD1 (6 bases). The germline CDR1 and CDR2 sequences are ENHRY and SYGVKD. This CDR3 region has 15 residues. V lost 7 bases to trimming and J lost 4 bases, with 19 bases between them. CDR3 residues: CAITPAAGDAYGYTF. The CDR3 nucleotides read TGTGCCATCACCCCGGCGGCAGGGGATGCCTATGGCTACACCTTC.

V gene TRBV18 combines with J gene TRBJ1-2, with 7 nucleotides matching TRBD1. V shed 8 bases and J 8 bases; nucleotides not matched to a gene: 8. Germline assignment: CDR1 KGHSH and CDR2 LQKENI. This CDR3 has 12 amino acids. CDR3 residues: CASAGTEDGYTF. CDR3 in DNA: TGTGCCAGCGCCGGGACAGAAGACGGCTACACCTTC.

The chain has TRBV2 and TRBJ2-1, with D possibly being TRBD2 (8 bases). Germline CDR1 reads SNHLY; CDR2 reads FYNNEI. The length of the CDR3 is 15 residues. Trimming took off 6 bases at V and 9 bases at J, with 21 bases between the two ends. CDR3 sequence: CASSMTSEGASEQFF. Here the CDR3 DNA reads TGTGCCAGCAGCATGACTAGCGAGGGGGCCAGTGAGCAGTTCTTC.

This chain joins TRBV10-1 and TRBJ1-1; 9 bases line up with TRBD1. Germline CDR1 reads WNHNN; CDR2 reads SYGVQD (reference sequence). V trimming: 10 bases; J trimming: 1 base; junction bases outside the gene matches: 7. This CDR3 is 14 amino acids long. The CDR3 is CATNEGQGNTEAFF. CDR3 DNA sequence: TGCGCCACCAACGAGGGACAGGGGAACACTGAAGCTTTCTTT.

This rearrangement joins TRBV24-1 to TRBJ2-5; 7 nucleotides agree with TRBD2. The germline gives CDR1 KGHDR, CDR2 SFDVKD. The CDR3 has 16 amino acids. The junction had 9 bases not matched to a gene; V was cut back by 4 bases and J by 2 bases. CDR3 DNA: TGTGCCACCAGTGACCAACGGTGGGGGGGGCAAGAGACCCAGTACTTC. Its protein is CATSDQRWGGQETQYF.

The chain recombines TRBV24-1 with TRBJ2-1; 9 nucleotides match TRBD1. CDR3 length: 15 amino acids. Germline V gene sequence: CDR1 KGHDR, CDR2 SFDVKD. V was pared by 4 bases and J by 10 bases, with 10 bases of the junction left unmatched. The DNA for the CDR3 is TGTGCCACCAGTGACCCGAGACAGGGGGACACCGAGCAGTTCTTC. Protein sequence: CATSDPRQGDTEQFF.

J is TRBJ1-1 and V is TRBV10-3; 8 bases are shared with TRBD1. CDR1 and CDR2 (germline): ENHRY, SYGVKD. Trimming at V came to 6 bases and at J to 0 bases, leaving 6 bases not matched to a gene. This CDR3 region has 15 residues. The CDR3 here is CAISQDRGLNTEAFF. The DNA of the CDR3 is TGTGCCATCAGCCAAGACAGGGGCTTGAACACTGAAGCTTTCTTT.

CDR3 in amino acids: CASSPSPTSIREQYF. CDR3 coding DNA: TGTGCCAGCAGCCCAAGCCCGACAAGTATCCGCGAGCAGTACTTC. The chain uses TRBV7-6 and TRBJ2-7; D gene uncertain. The V end lost 5 bases, the J end lost 6 bases, and 20 bases lay between the germline ends. Germline values: CDR1 SGHVS, CDR2 FNYEAQ. This CDR3 contains 15 residues.

The chain joins TRBV27 to TRBJ2-7; 7 bases fit TRBD2. Germline loops: CDR1 MNHEY, CDR2 SMNVEV (reference sequence). CDR3 length: 14 amino acids. V lost 6 bases, J lost 6 bases, and 11 bases stayed unmatched. The CDR3 DNA reads as TGTGCCAGCAGCCCGTGGGGGGGAGAGATCGAGCAGTACTTC. This sequence encodes CASSPWGGEIEQYF.

The V call is TRBV27, the J call TRBJ2-1; tentative D call: TRBD1 (6 bases). Germline V CDR1 and CDR2: MNHEY, SMNVEV (reference sequence). V gave up 8 bases and J gave up 0 bases, with 14 bases separating them. There are 15 residues in the CDR3. CDR3 nucleotide sequence: TGTGCCAGCGCCCCTCTACAGGGCTCCTACAATGAGCAGTTCTTC. Its protein product is CASAPLQGSYNEQFF.

The V call is TRBV2, the J call TRBJ1-2; 8 nucleotides align to TRBD1. Trimming removed 8 bases from V and 4 bases from J; junction bases left unmatched: 6. Germline V gene lookup returns CDR1 SNHLY and CDR2 FYNNEI. The CDR3 runs to 13 residues. The CDR3 DNA reads as TGTGCCAGCTCCGGGACAGGACCCTATGGCTACACCTTC. Protein sequence: CASSGTGPYGYTF.

This clone was counted a single time. The chain combines TRBV28 with TRBJ2-7, with TRBD1 as a possible D gene (6 bases). Germline CDR1 reads MDHEN; CDR2 reads SYDVKM. The CDR3 length is 16 residues. The V and J ends lost 6 bases and 3 bases respectively, with 21 bases between them. The chain's CDR3 is CASSPLGTTTDYEQYF. The CDR3, as DNA: TGTGCCAGCAGCCCCCTGGGGACAACCACAGACTACGAGCAGTACTTC.

The chain couples TRBV27 to TRBJ2-5, with 13 positions matching TRBD2. Germline V gene data show CDR1 as MNHEY and CDR2 as SMNVEV (reference sequence). The CDR3 length is 15 residues. V lost 1 base and J lost 10; bases outside the gene matches: 6. Here the CDR3 reads CASSLWGLAGSDQYF. CDR3 DNA: TGTGCCAGCAGTTTATGGGGACTAGCGGGATCGGACCAGTACTTC.

In its sample, this clone was seen once. The V call is TRBV5-1, the J call TRBJ2-7, with D maybe TRBD2 (6 bases). Trimming left V 4 bases short and J 0 bases short, with 23 bases between. The CDR3 is 18 amino acids. Germline V gives CDR1 SGHRS, CDR2 YFSETQ. The CDR3 nucleotides are TGCGCCAGCAGCGCGGGATTCCAGGGCCCAACCCGCTCCTACGAGCAGTACTTC. Protein product: CASSAGFQGPTRSYEQYF.

The chain carries TRBV25-1 and TRBJ2-7; TRBD1 agrees at 10 bases. The V gene's germline CDR1 is MGHDK and CDR2 SYGVNS. Losses at the gene ends were 7 bases for V and 1 base for J; bases not matched to a gene: 4. There are 14 residues in the CDR3. CDR3 nucleotides: TGTGCCAGCACCGGGACAGGGGTATCCTACGAGCAGTACTTC. Amino acid sequence: CASTGTGVSYEQYF.

The CDR3: CASTMGAGGIQYF. The CDR3 DNA is TGTGCCAGTACCATGGGGGCGGGAGGCATTCAGTACTTC. J is TRBJ2-4 and V is TRBV19; 8 bases fit TRBD2. Trimming at V came to 7 bases and at J to 9 bases, leaving 8 bases not matched to a gene. CDR1 and CDR2 from the germline V gene are LNHDA and SQIVND (reference sequence). CDR3 size: 13 residues. The variable domain in full, completed from reference TRBV19 and TRBJ2-4, reads DGGITQSPKYLFRKEGQNVTLSCEQNLNHDAMYWYRQDPGQGLRLIYYSQIVNDFQKGDIAEGYSVSREKKESFPLTVTSAQKNPTAFYLCASTMGAGGIQYFGAGTRLSVL.

The chain's CDR3 is CARSTDKSNQPQHF. The CDR3 bases are TGTGCCAGAAGCACGGACAAAAGCAATCAGCCCCAGCATTTT. V and J are TRBV5-3 and TRBJ1-5, with TRBD1 as a possible D gene (5 bases). TRBV5-3 is classed as an ORF, of uncertain function. CDR3 length: 14 amino acids. V was pared by 4 bases and J by 1 base, with 9 bases between.

The V call is TRBV7-3, the J call TRBJ2-7; a weak D match, TRBD2 (6 bases). V dropped 5 bases and J dropped 3 bases, with 17 bases sitting between them. The CDR3 sequence is 15 residues long. Germline assignment: CDR1 SGHTA and CDR2 FQGTGA. The CDR3 reads CASSRLGDGSYEQYF. The CDR3 bases are TGTGCCAGCAGCCGACTTGGGGACGGGAGCTACGAGCAGTACTTC.

The table lists this clone with a few counts. The chain employs TRBV6-2 or TRBV6-3 and TRBJ2-5; 7 nucleotides line up with TRBD2. J was trimmed by 2 bases and V by 5 bases; bases with no gene match: 8. The CDR3 is 15 amino acids. Germline CDR1 MNHEY, CDR2 SVGEGT. This CDR3 reads CASSDQLAWQETQYF. Written as DNA, the CDR3 is TGTGCCAGCAGTGACCAACTAGCGTGGCAAGAGACCCAGTACTTC.

The J gene is TRBJ2-3, the V gene TRBV18; 11 bases match TRBD2. This CDR3 has 15 amino acids. J lost 6 bases, V lost 3 bases, and 5 bases had no gene match. Germline V gene data show CDR1 as KGHSH and CDR2 as LQKENI. The CDR3 protein is CASSPVLAGADTQYF. The CDR3 DNA reads TGTGCCAGCTCACCTGTACTAGCGGGAGCGGATACGCAGTATTTT. Supplemented by reference TRBV18 and TRBJ2-3, the full variable domain reads NAGVMQNPRHLVRRRGQEARLRCSPMKGHSHVYWYRQLPEEGLKFMVYLQKENIIDESGMPKERFSAEFPKEGPSILRIQQVVRGDSAAYFCASSPVLAGADTQYFGPGTRLTVL.

V and J are TRBV6-6 and TRBJ2-3; 8 bases match TRBD1. CDR1 MNHNY and CDR2 SVGAGI come from the germline V gene (reference sequence). V shed 8 bases, J shed 0 bases, and the junction held 10 bases outside the gene matches. CDR3 length equals 16 residues. In DNA, the CDR3 is TGTGCCAGCCTCCGGAATCAGGGGGCTAGCACAGATACGCAGTATTTT. Translated: CASLRNQGASTDTQYF.

This clone was seen only once. This chain links TRBV5-1 with TRBJ1-5; 9 bases match TRBD1. V lost 4 bases and J lost 3; bases outside the gene matches: 5. The CDR3 loop spans 15 amino acids. Germline loops: CDR1 SGHRS, CDR2 YFSETQ. The CDR3 coding sequence is TGCGCCAGCAGCCGCGGGACAGGGTACAATCAGCCCCAGCATTTT. Amino acid sequence: CASSRGTGYNQPQHF.

This chain uses TRBV4-3 with TRBJ2-2; 7 bases are a match to TRBD2. The CDR3 is made up of 14 amino acids. J gave up 5 bases and V 1 base, and 1 base lay outside the gene matches. The germline V gene encodes CDR1 LGHNA and CDR2 YSLEER. Here the CDR3 DNA reads TGCGCCAGCAGCCAAGTCGGGAGGACCGGGGAGCTGTTTTTT. Translated: CASSQVGRTGELFF.

The chain has TRBV29-1 and TRBJ1-5; 8 bases are a match to TRBD1. The CDR3 runs to 15 residues. With V trimmed by 6 bases and J by 0 bases, 7 bases remained unmatched. Germline V gene sequence: CDR1 SQVTM, CDR2 ANQGSEA. CDR3 sequence (DNA): TGCAGCGTCCGGACAGGGTCTGATAGCAATCAGCCCCAGCATTTT. It is translated as CSVRTGSDSNQPQHF.

This sequence joins TRBV10-2 and TRBJ1-2; tentative D call: TRBD1 (6 bases). V was shortened by 0 bases and J by 2 bases, with 10 bases between the two germline ends. The germline CDR1 and CDR2 sequences are WSHSY and SAAADI. The CDR3 extends over 15 amino acids. The CDR3 sequence is CASSESGGGNYGYTF. DNA of the CDR3: TGCGCCAGCAGTGAGTCAGGGGGTGGGAACTATGGCTACACCTTC.

This chain connects TRBV6-5 to TRBJ1-6; D is perhaps TRBD1 (5 bases). Germline CDR1 is MNHEY and CDR2 is SVGAGI. This CDR3 is 15 amino acids long. Between the trimmed V and J ends, which lost 0 bases and 8 bases, there was a span of 11 bases. The CDR3 sequence: CASSYSRGIYSPLHF. The CDR3 DNA is TGTGCCAGCAGTTACTCACGGGGGATCTATTCACCCCTCCACTTT.